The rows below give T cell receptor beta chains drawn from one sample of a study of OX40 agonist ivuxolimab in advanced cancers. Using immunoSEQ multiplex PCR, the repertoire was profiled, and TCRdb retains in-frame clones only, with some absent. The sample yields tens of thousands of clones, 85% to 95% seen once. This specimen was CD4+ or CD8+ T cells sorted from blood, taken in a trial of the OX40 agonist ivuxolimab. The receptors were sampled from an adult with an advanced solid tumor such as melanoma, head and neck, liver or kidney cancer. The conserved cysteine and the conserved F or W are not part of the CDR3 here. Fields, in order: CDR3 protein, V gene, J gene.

ASSPGTGRNQPQH	TRBV7-9	TRBJ1-5
ASSLPLGSLNEKLF	TRBV28	TRBJ1-4
ASSVEQPDSSYNEQF	TRBV9	TRBJ2-1
ASQAGTYEQY	TRBV28	TRBJ2-7
ASRLGAEETQY	TRBV27	TRBJ2-5
ASSFSRGTEAF	TRBV27	TRBJ1-1
ASSPEGGNTGELF	TRBV6-4	TRBJ2-2
ASSLYSGGGSNQPQH	TRBV28	TRBJ1-5
ASSPSHEQF	TRBV7-9	TRBJ2-1
ASSPSYEQY	TRBV7-9	TRBJ2-7
ATSSGAGTKNIQY	TRBV15	TRBJ2-4
ASSLSVLSQPQH	TRBV27	TRBJ1-5